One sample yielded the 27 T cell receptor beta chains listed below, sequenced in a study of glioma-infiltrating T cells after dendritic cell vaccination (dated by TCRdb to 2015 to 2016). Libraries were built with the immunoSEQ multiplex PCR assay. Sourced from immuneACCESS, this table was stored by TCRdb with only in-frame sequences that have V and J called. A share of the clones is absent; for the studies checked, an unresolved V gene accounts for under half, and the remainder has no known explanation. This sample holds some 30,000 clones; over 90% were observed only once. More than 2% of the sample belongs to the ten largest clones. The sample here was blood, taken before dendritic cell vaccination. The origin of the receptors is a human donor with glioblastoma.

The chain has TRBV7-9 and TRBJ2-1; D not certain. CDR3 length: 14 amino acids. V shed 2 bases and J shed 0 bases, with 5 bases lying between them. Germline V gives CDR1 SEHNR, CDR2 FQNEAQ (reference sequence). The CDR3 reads CASSLKSSYNEQFF. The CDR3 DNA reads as TGTGCCAGCAGCTTAAAGAGCTCCTACAATGAGCAGTTCTTC.

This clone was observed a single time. This chain's CDR3 is CASSPNRGYSPLHF. CDR3 DNA: TGTGCCAGCAGCCCAAACAGGGGATATTCACCCCTCCACTTT. This chain connects TRBV7-8 to TRBJ1-6; 7 bases agree with TRBD1. CDR1 and CDR2 (germline): SGHVS, FQNEAQ. The CDR3 length is 14 residues. Trimming cost V 5 bases and J 8 bases; bases outside gene matches: 6. The complete variable domain, with remaining parts taken from reference TRBV7-8 and TRBJ1-6, reads GAGVSQSPRYKVAKRGQDVALRCDPISGHVSLFWYQQALGQGPEFLTYFQNEAQLDKSGLPSDRFFAERPEGSVSTLKIQRTQQEDSAVYLCASSPNRGYSPLHFGNGTRLTVT.

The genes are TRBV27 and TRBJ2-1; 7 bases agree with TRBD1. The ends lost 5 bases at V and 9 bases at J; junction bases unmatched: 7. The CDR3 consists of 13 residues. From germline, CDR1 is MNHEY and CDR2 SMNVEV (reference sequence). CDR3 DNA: TGTGCCAGCAGTCCCTTGACAGGGATTGAGCAGTTCTTC. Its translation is CASSPLTGIEQFF.

The CDR3 coding sequence is TGTGCCAGCAAAAGGAGTAGAAATCAGCCCCAGCATTTT. Translation: CASKRSRNQPQHF. J is TRBJ1-5 and V is TRBV6-5; D is unclear. Germline-derived CDR1 and CDR2 are MNHEY and SVGAGI. The CDR3 contains 13 residues. V lost 7 bases and J lost 4, with 11 bases in between.

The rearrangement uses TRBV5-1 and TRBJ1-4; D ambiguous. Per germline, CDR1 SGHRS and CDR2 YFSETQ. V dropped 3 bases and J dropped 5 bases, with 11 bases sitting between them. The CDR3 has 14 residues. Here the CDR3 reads CASSSTGVNEKLFF. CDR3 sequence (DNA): TGCGCCAGCAGCTCCACGGGAGTCAATGAAAAACTGTTTTTT.

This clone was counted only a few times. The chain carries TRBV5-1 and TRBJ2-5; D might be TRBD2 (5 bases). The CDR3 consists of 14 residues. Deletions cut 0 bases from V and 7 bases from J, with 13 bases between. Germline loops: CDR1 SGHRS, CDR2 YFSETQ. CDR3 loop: CASSLEGGIGTQYF. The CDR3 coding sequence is TGCGCCAGCAGCTTGGAAGGAGGTATAGGGACCCAGTACTTC. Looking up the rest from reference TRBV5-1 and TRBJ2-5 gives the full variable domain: KAGVTQTPRYLIKTRGQQVTLSCSPISGHRSVSWYQQTPGQGLQFLFEYFSETQRNKGNFPGRFSGRQFSNSRSEMNVSTLELGDSALYLCASSLEGGIGTQYFGPGTRLLVL.

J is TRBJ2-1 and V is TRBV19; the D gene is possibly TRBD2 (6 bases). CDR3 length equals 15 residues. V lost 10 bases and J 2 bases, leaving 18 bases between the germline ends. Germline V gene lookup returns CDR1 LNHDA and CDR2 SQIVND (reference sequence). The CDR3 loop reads CATTLGTSTYNEQFF. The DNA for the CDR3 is TGTGCCACCACCCTTGGGACTTCGACCTACAATGAGCAGTTCTTC. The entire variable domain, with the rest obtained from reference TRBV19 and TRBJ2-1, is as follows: DGGITQSPKYLFRKEGQNVTLSCEQNLNHDAMYWYRQDPGQGLRLIYYSQIVNDFQKGDIAEGYSVSREKKESFPLTVTSAQKNPTAFYLCATTLGTSTYNEQFFGPGTRLTVL.

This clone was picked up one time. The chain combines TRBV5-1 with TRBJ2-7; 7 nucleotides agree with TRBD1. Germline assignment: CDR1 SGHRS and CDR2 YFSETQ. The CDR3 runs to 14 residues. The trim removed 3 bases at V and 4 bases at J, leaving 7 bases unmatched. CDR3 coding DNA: TGCGCCAGCAGCTCGGGACAGTGGGCATACGAGCAGTACTTC. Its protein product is CASSSGQWAYEQYF.

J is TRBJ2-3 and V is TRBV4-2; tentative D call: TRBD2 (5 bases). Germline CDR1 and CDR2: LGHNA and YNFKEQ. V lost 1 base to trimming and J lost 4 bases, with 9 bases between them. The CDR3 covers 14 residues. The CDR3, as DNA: TGTGCCAGCAGCCAAGTCGAGGGTCCAGATACGCAGTATTTT. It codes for CASSQVEGPDTQYF.

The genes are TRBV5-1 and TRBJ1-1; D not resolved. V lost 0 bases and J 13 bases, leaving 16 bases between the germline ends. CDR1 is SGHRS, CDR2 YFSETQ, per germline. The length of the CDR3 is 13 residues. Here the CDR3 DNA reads TGCGCCAGCAGCTTGGTCGGTCGGTCCGTCGGTTTCTTT. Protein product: CASSLVGRSVGFF.

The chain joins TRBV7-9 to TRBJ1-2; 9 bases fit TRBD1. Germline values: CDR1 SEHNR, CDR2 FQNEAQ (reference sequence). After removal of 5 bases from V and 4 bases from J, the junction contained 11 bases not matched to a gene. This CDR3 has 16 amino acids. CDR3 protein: CASSPQTGGLVYGYTF. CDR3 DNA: TGTGCCAGCAGCCCTCAGACAGGGGGACTCGTCTATGGCTACACCTTC.

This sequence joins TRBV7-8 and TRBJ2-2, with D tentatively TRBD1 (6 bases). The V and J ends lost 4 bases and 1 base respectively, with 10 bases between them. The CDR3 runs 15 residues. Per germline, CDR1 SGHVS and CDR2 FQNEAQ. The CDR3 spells CASSSSTGNTGELFF. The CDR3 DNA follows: TGTGCCAGCAGCTCCTCGACAGGGAACACCGGGGAGCTGTTTTTT. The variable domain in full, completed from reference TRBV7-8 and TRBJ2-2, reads GAGVSQSPRYKVAKRGQDVALRCDPISGHVSLFWYQQALGQGPEFLTYFQNEAQLDKSGLPSDRFFAERPEGSVSTLKIQRTQQEDSAVYLCASSSSTGNTGELFFGEGSRLTVL.

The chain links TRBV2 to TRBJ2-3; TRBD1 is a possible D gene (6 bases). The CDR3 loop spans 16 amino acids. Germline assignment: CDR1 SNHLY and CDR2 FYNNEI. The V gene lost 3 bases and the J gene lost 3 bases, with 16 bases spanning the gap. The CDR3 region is CASSDGGGGWTDTQYF. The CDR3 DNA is TGTGCCAGCAGTGATGGTGGGGGCGGGTGGACAGATACGCAGTATTTT. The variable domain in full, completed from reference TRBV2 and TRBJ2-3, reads EPEVTQTPSHQVTQMGQEVILRCVPISNHLYFYWYRQILGQKVEFLVSFYNNEISEKSEIFDDQFSVERPDGSNFTLKIRSTKLEDSAMYFCASSDGGGGWTDTQYFGPGTRLTVL.

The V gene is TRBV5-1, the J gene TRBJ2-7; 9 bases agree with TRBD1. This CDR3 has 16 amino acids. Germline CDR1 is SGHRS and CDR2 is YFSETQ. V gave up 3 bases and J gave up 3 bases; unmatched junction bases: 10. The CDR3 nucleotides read TGCGCCAGCAGCTCAGGAGGGACAGGGAGAAGCTACGAGCAGTACTTC. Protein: CASSSGGTGRSYEQYF.

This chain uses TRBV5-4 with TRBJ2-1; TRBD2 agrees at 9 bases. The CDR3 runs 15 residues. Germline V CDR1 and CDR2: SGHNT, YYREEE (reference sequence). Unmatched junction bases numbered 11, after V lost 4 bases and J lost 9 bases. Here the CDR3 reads CASSPPAGGPSEQFF. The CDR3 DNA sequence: TGTGCCAGCAGCCCACCGGCGGGGGGGCCAAGTGAGCAGTTCTTC.

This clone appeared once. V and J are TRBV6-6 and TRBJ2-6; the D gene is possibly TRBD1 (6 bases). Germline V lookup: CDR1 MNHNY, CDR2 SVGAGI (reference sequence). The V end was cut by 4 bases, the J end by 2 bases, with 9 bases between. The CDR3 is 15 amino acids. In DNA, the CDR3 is TGTGCCAGCAGTTTACAGGGAGCTGGGGCCAACGTCCTGACTTTC. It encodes CASSLQGAGANVLTF.

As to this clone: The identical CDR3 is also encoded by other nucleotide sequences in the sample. Written as DNA, the CDR3 is TGTGCCAGCAGCCCCCGGGACAGGCTGAATTCACCCCTCCACTTT. Its translation is CASSPRDRLNSPLHF. The rearrangement uses TRBV14 and TRBJ1-6; the match to TRBD1 covers 8 bases. Germline V CDR1 and CDR2: SGHDN, FVKESK. Germline trimming cut 4 bases from V and 7 bases from J; bases unmatched to any gene: 6. The CDR3 is 15 amino acids.

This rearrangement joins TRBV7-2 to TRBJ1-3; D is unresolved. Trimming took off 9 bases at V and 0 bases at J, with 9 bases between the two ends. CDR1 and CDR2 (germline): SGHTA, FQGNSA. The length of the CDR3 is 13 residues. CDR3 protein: CASGRSSGNTIYF. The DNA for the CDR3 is TGTGCCAGTGGAAGGAGCTCTGGAAACACCATATATTTT.

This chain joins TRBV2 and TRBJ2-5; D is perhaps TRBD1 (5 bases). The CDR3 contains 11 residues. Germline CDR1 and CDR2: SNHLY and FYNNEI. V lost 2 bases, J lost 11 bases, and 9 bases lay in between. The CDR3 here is CASSESGYQYF. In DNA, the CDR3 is TGTGCCAGCAGTGAATCAGGGTATCAGTACTTC.

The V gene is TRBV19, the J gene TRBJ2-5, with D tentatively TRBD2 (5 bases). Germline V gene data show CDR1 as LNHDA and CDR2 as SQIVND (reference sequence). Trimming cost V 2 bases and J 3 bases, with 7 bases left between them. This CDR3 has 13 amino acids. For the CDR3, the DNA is TGTGCCAGTAGTATAATCGGGAAAGAGACCCAGTACTTC. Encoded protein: CASSIIGKETQYF.

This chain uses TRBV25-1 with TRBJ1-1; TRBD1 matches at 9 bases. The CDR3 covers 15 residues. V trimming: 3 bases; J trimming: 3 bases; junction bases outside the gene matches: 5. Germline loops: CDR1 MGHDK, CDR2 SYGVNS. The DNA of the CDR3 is TGTGCCAGCAGTGACGCCAGACAGGGGGACACTGAAGCTTTCTTT. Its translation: CASSDARQGDTEAFF.

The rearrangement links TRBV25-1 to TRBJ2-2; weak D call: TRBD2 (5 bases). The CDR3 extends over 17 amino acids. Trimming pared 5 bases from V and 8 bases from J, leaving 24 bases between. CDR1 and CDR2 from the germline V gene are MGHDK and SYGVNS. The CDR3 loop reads CASSLFGGSGWAGELFF. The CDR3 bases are TGTGCCAGCAGTTTGTTTGGAGGCTCCGGTTGGGCTGGGGAGCTGTTTTTT.

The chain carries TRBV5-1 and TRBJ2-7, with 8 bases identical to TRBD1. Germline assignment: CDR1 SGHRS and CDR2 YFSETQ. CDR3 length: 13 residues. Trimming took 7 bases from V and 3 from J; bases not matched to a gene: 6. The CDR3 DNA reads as TGCGCCAGCGGACAGGGAAGGAACTACGAGCAGTACTTC. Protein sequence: CASGQGRNYEQYF.

CDR3 residues: CASSSRVIAYGYTF. The CDR3 DNA reads TGTGCCAGCAGCTCCAGGGTAATAGCCTATGGCTACACCTTC. This chain uses TRBV5-8 with TRBJ1-2; D is possibly TRBD1 (5 bases). Germline V gene data show CDR1 as SGHTS and CDR2 as YDEGEE. This CDR3 has 14 residues. V dropped 3 bases and J dropped 4 bases, with 13 bases sitting between them.

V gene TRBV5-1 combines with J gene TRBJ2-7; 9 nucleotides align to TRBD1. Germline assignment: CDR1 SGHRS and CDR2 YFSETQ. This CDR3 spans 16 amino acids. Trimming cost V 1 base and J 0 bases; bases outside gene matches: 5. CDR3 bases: TGCGCCAGCAGCTTGAGGGACAGGGCCCTCTCCTACGAGCAGTACTTC. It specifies CASSLRDRALSYEQYF.

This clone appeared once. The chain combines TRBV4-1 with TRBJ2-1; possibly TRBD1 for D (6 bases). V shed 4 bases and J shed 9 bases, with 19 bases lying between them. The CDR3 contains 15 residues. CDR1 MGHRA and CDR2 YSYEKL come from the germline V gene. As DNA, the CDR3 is TGCGCCAGCAGCCCTGAGGATCGGCGCAGGGGTGAGCAGTTCTTC. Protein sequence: CASSPEDRRRGEQFF.

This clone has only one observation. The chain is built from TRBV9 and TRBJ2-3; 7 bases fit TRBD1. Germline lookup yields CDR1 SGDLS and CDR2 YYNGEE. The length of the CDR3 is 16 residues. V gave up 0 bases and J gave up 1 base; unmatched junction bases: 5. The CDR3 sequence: CASSVGDSRGTDTQYF. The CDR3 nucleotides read TGTGCCAGCAGCGTAGGGGACAGCCGAGGCACAGATACGCAGTATTTT.